One and the same sample provided the 15 T cell receptor beta chains below, sequenced in a study of T cells in Graves' hyperthyroidism and ophthalmopathy. Amplification of TCR beta CDR3 regions used RNA as the template. Using the HTBI primer set, a first-round RT-PCR was run on the TCR CDR3. TCRdb processed the multiplex PCR reads anew with MiXCR; each CDR3 protein has one entry. The table includes more than 300,000 distinct CDR3 sequences, 15% to 20% detected once. The source material was blood. The receptors derive from a woman in her twenties or thirties with Graves' hyperthyroidism that later progressed to Graves' ophthalmopathy.

This clonotype was seen many times. The chain links TRBV19 to TRBJ2-2; D is possibly TRBD2 (6 bases). The CDR3 runs to 15 residues. Germline V CDR1 and CDR2: LNHDA, SQIVND (reference sequence). V was cut by 5 bases and J by 1 base, with 11 bases left in between. The CDR3 is CASSPRGWNTGELFF. The DNA for the CDR3 is TGTGCCAGTAGTCCCCGGGGGTGGAACACCGGGGAGCTGTTTTTT.

This clonotype was recorded many times. This CDR3 reads CSARAGTSNTGELFF. DNA for the CDR3: TGCAGCGCTAGAGCCGGGACATCGAACACCGGGGAGCTGTTTTTT. The rearrangement uses TRBV29-1 and TRBJ2-2; D is perhaps TRBD1 (6 bases). Germline lookup yields CDR1 SQVTM and CDR2 ANQGSEA. Between the trimmed V and J ends, which lost 7 bases and 0 bases, there was a span of 15 bases. CDR3 size: 15 residues.

In this sample, this clonotype turned up a few times. The rearrangement links TRBV6-1 to TRBJ1-5; no firm D call. Trimming took off 8 bases at V and 0 bases at J, with 11 bases between the two ends. The CDR3 sequence is 14 residues long. Germline CDR1 is MNHNS and CDR2 is SASEGT. CDR3 loop: CASSSMGSNQPQHF. In DNA, the CDR3 is TGTGCCAGCTCGTCCATGGGTAGCAATCAGCCCCAGCATTTT.

V is TRBV27 and J is TRBJ2-1; D is perhaps TRBD1 (6 bases). The germline V gene encodes CDR1 MNHEY and CDR2 SMNVEV (reference sequence). The CDR3 contains 14 residues. Trimming removed 5 bases from V and 4 bases from J, with 12 bases in between. As DNA, the CDR3 is TGTGCCAGCAGTCCACGGACAGAGTACAATGAGCAGTTCTTC. Amino acid sequence: CASSPRTEYNEQFF.

In its sample, this clonotype was seen many times. V usage is TRBV12-3 or TRBV12-4 and J usage is TRBJ2-1; tentative D call: TRBD2 (6 bases). V shed 6 bases and J shed 4 bases, with 13 bases lying between them. The CDR3 covers 14 residues. The CDR3 spells CASRPEGLYNEQFF. CDR3 coding DNA: TGTGCCAGCAGACCGGAGGGCCTTTACAATGAGCAGTTCTTC.

This clonotype was detected many times. The chain has TRBV7-8 and TRBJ2-3, with D unresolved. The germline V gene has CDR1 SGHVS and CDR2 FQNEAQ. Trimming shortened V by 0 bases and J by 3 bases, and 4 bases separated the two germline ends. The CDR3 has 13 amino acids. The CDR3 DNA follows: TGTGCCAGCAGCTTAGCCCGGACAGATACGCAGTATTTT. Translated, it gives CASSLARTDTQYF.

The table lists this clonotype with many counts. This sequence joins TRBV12-3 or TRBV12-4 and TRBJ1-1; weak D call: TRBD1 (5 bases). Trimming took off 1 base at V and 2 bases at J, with 8 bases between the two ends. This CDR3 spans 14 amino acids. CDR3 in DNA: TGTGCCAGCAGTTTAGAGGGGCGCAACACTGAAGCTTTCTTT. This translates into CASSLEGRNTEAFF.

The sample holds many counts of this clonotype. This rearrangement joins TRBV28 to TRBJ2-2; D possibly corresponds to TRBD2 (6 bases). The germline V and J ends were trimmed by 4 bases and 6 bases, with 12 bases remaining between them. This CDR3 has 14 residues. CDR1 MDHEN and CDR2 SYDVKM come from the germline V gene. This chain's CDR3 is CASSSPPGAGELFF. The CDR3 DNA sequence: TGTGCCAGCAGTTCCCCCCCGGGAGCCGGGGAGCTGTTTTTT.

Only a few counts were recorded for this clonotype. The chain combines TRBV28 with TRBJ2-7; D gene ambiguous. V dropped 2 bases and J dropped 2 bases, with 10 bases sitting between them. CDR3 length: 14 residues. Per germline, CDR1 MDHEN and CDR2 SYDVKM. Written as DNA, the CDR3 is TGTGCCAGCAGTTTAACGCAGGCCACCTACGAGCAGTACTTC. Translated, it gives CASSLTQATYEQYF.

This clonotype was found many times. The V gene is TRBV12-3 or TRBV12-4, the J gene TRBJ1-5; possibly TRBD1 for D (5 bases). Trimming removed 6 bases at V and 5 bases at J, with 11 bases between. CDR3 length: 13 amino acids. The CDR3 DNA reads as TGTGCCAGCAGAAGGGGTCAACATCAGCCCCAGCATTTT. Translated: CASRRGQHQPQHF.

This clonotype was observed many times. The rearrangement links TRBV11-2 to TRBJ2-7; 11 bases are a match to TRBD2. CDR1 is SGHAT, CDR2 FQNNGV, per germline. V gave up 3 bases and J gave up 2 bases; unmatched junction bases: 3. CDR3 length equals 15 residues. The CDR3 sequence is CASSFGTSGAYEQYF. The CDR3 DNA reads as TGTGCCAGCAGCTTCGGGACTAGCGGAGCCTACGAGCAGTACTTC.

This clonotype was found many times. The chain recombines TRBV3-1 with TRBJ2-2, with D maybe TRBD2 (6 bases). The CDR3 is 15 residues long. Germline CDR1 is LGHDT and CDR2 is YNNKEL (reference sequence). V lost 0 bases and J 6 bases, leaving 11 bases between the germline ends. CDR3: CASSQDLLAPGELFF. The CDR3 nucleotides are TGTGCCAGCAGCCAAGATCTACTAGCCCCCGGGGAGCTGTTTTTT.

This clonotype was recorded many times. This chain links TRBV2 with TRBJ2-3; 13 bases map to TRBD2. Trimming at V came to 8 bases and at J to 5 bases, leaving 19 bases not matched to a gene. CDR1 SNHLY and CDR2 FYNNEI come from the germline V gene. The CDR3 totals 19 residues. The CDR3 here is CASQVPPHGLAGAGDTQYF. The CDR3 DNA follows: TGTGCCAGCCAAGTACCCCCTCACGGACTAGCGGGAGCCGGAGATACGCAGTATTTT. Supplemented by reference TRBV2 and TRBJ2-3, the full variable domain reads EPEVTQTPSHQVTQMGQEVILRCVPISNHLYFYWYRQILGQKVEFLVSFYNNEISEKSEIFDDQFSVERPDGSNFTLKIRSTKLEDSAMYFCASQVPPHGLAGAGDTQYFGPGTRLTVL.

This clonotype was counted many times. The chain joins TRBV10-3 to TRBJ2-7, with 7 positions matching TRBD2. The CDR3 sequence is 16 residues long. With V trimmed by 0 bases and J by 5 bases, 10 bases remained unmatched. Looked up from germline, CDR1 is ENHRY and CDR2 is SYGVKD. CDR3 sequence: CAISESGGEGSNEQYF. For the CDR3, the DNA is TGTGCCATCAGTGAGTCTGGGGGGGAAGGGAGCAACGAGCAGTACTTC.

This clonotype was seen more than once but under ten times. This chain links TRBV5-6 with TRBJ2-3; 12 bases are shared with TRBD2. The CDR3 covers 17 residues. Germline CDR1 and CDR2: SGHDT and YYEEEE. V gave up 4 bases and J gave up 7 bases; unmatched junction bases: 13. The CDR3 sequence is CASSKLLAGGPQNTQYF. The CDR3 coding sequence is TGTGCCAGCAGCAAATTACTAGCGGGGGGCCCTCAAAATACGCAGTATTTT.